The rows below give T cell receptor beta chains drawn from one sample of a study of blood T cell repertoires in COVID-19. Method: immunoSEQ multiplex PCR; TCRdb's copy keeps in-frame clones and lacks some. The table shows about 100,000 clones, with approximately 84% occurring only once. The sequencing input was peripheral blood. These receptor sequences come from a man younger than 40 in a cohort sampled during active COVID-19. CDR3s include the opening cysteine and the closing phenylalanine or tryptophan. The order of the fields is J gene, D gene, V gene, clone size, CDR3 DNA, CDR3 protein. A D gene is named only where the DNA matches it firmly. Size tells how often a clone was seen (once, few, many) or the class of an expanded clone, and some rows leave it out.

>TRBJ2-7|TRBD1|TRBV19|-
TGTGCCAGTAGTATCCGACAGGGAACCGAGCAGTACTTC
CASSIRQGTEQYF
>TRBJ2-3|TRBD2|TRBV9|-
TGTGCCAGCAGCGTAGCCGCTAGCGGGGGGGCGGTAGATACGCAGTATTTT
CASSVAASGGAVDTQYF
>TRBJ1-2|TRBD1|TRBV9|-
TGTGCCAGCAGCGTAGGTGGACAGGGGGCGCTGGGTGGCTACACCTTC
CASSVGGQGALGGYTF
>TRBJ2-2|-|TRBV7-3|-
TGTGCCAGCAGCCTACAGGGAGAACCCGGGGAGCTGTTTTTT
CASSLQGEPGELFF
>TRBJ1-1|-|TRBV4-2|-
TGTGCCAGCAGCCAAGATCCAGCGGACACTGAAGCTTTCTTT
CASSQDPADTEAFF
>TRBJ2-6|-|TRBV6-2/TRBV6-3|-
TGTGCCAGCAGTTACACCCGACATAACTCTGGGGCCAACGTCCTGACTTTC
CASSYTRHNSGANVLTF
>TRBJ1-5|-|TRBV9|-
TGTGCCAGCAGCGTAGGCCAGGGTCGCAATCAGCCCCAGCATTTT
CASSVGQGRNQPQHF
>TRBJ1-5|TRBD1|TRBV2|-
TGTGCCAGCAGCTCGGACAGGGGGCACGGGCAGCCCCAGCATTTT
CASSSDRGHGQPQHF
>TRBJ1-1|TRBD1|TRBV4-2|-
TGTGCCAGCAGACAAAGTCAATATACGGGGACAGGTACGGATGAAGCTTTCTTT
CASRQSQYTGTGTDEAFF
>TRBJ2-1|TRBD1|TRBV5-1|once
TGCGCCAGCAGCCATGGACAGGGTCCCTACAATGAGCAGTTCTTC
CASSHGQGPYNEQFF
>TRBJ2-7|TRBD2|TRBV18|-
TGTGCCAGCTCACCGCAGGGCGGGGGGACCTACGAGCAGTACTTC
CASSPQGGGTYEQYF
>TRBJ1-2|TRBD1|TRBV11-2|-
TGTGCCAGCAGCTTCTCAACGGGACAGGGTTTTAACTATGGCTACACCTTC
CASSFSTGQGFNYGYTF
>TRBJ1-2|-|TRBV28|once
TGTGCCAGCAGTGAACAGGGCAGGGATGGCTACACCTTC
CASSEQGRDGYTF
>TRBJ2-7|-|TRBV10-1|-
TGCGCCAATTCTCCCGGGAAGCTATACGAGCAGTACTTC
CANSPGKLYEQYF
>TRBJ1-2|-|TRBV4-2|-
TGTGCCAGCAGCCAAGATTCAGGGACTAACTATGGCTACACCTTC
CASSQDSGTNYGYTF
>TRBJ1-5|TRBD1|TRBV5-1|-
TGCGCCAGCAGTCCGGGACAGGGTAACCAGCCCCAGCATTTT
CASSPGQGNQPQHF
>TRBJ2-2|TRBD2|TRBV9|-
TGTGCCAGCAGCCCTCGCGCGACTAGCGGGGGCACCGGGGAGCTGTTTTTT
CASSPRATSGGTGELFF
>TRBJ2-4|-|TRBV29-1|-
TGCAGCGTTGAGAGGGCTGGGGCCAAAAACATTCAGTACTTC
CSVERAGAKNIQYF
>TRBJ2-1|TRBD1|TRBV9|-
TGTGCCAGCAGCGTAGCTATCCGACAGGGCTACAATGAGCAGTTCTTC
CASSVAIRQGYNEQFF
>TRBJ2-1|-|TRBV27|-
TGTGCCAGCAGTTGGAGGGGGGGCCGAACCTACAATGAGCAGTTCTTC
CASSWRGGRTYNEQFF
>TRBJ1-2|-|TRBV24-1|-
TGTGCCACCCGGGACAACAACTATGGCTACACCTTC
CATRDNNYGYTF
>TRBJ1-2|-|TRBV6-5|-
TGTGCCAGCAGTTACGCACTTAACTATGGCTACACCTTC
CASSYALNYGYTF
>TRBJ2-7|TRBD1|TRBV12-5|-
TGTGCTAGTGGTCTCTTCGACAGGGGCACCTACGAGCAGTACTTC
CASGLFDRGTYEQYF
>TRBJ2-1|-|TRBV6-2/TRBV6-3|-
TGTGCCAGCAGTTATTACAGTAACAATGAGCAGTTCTTC
CASSYYSNNEQFF
>TRBJ2-7|TRBD1|TRBV4-1|-
TGCGCCAGCAGCCAATTCGACAGGGATGCCGACGAGCAGTACTTC
CASSQFDRDADEQYF
>TRBJ1-3|TRBD1|TRBV2|-
TGTGCCAGCAAACCCGGACAGGTTGGAAACACCATATATTTT
CASKPGQVGNTIYF
>TRBJ1-2|TRBD1|TRBV19|few
TGTGCCAGTAGTATTAGGGGTCGGGACAGGGGCCGGGGCTACACCTTC
CASSIRGRDRGRGYTF
>TRBJ1-5|-|TRBV27|-
TGTGCCAGCAGTTTCGTCAGCAATCAGCCCCAGCATTTT
CASSFVSNQPQHF
>TRBJ1-5|-|TRBV6-2/TRBV6-3|-
TGTGCCAGCAGTTCCAGAAAGGACACTAGCAATCAGCCCCAGCATTTT
CASSSRKDTSNQPQHF
>TRBJ2-1|-|TRBV5-4|-
TGTGCCAGCAGCTTGCTCACGGCGGGCGAGCAGTTCTTC
CASSLLTAGEQFF
>TRBJ1-1|TRBD1|TRBV18|-
TGTGCCAGCTCAACCACAGACAGGGTTGGGGTGGCTTTCTTT
CASSTTDRVGVAFF
>TRBJ1-5|TRBD1|TRBV2|few
TGTGCCAGCAGTCCCTATAGGGGGACAGGCTTCAATCAGCCCCAGCATTTT
CASSPYRGTGFNQPQHF
>TRBJ2-2|TRBD1|TRBV5-1|-
TGCGCCAGCAGCTGGGACAGGGTCGACACCGGGGAGCTGTTTTTT
CASSWDRVDTGELFF
>TRBJ2-7|-|TRBV27|-
TGTGCCAGCAGTTTAGACGCGGGGACAGCCCCCTACGAGCAGTACTTC
CASSLDAGTAPYEQYF
>TRBJ2-2|TRBD2|TRBV5-4|-
TGTGCCAGCAGCTTTGGCGGGGGGTCGGTCGGGGAGCTGTTTTTT
CASSFGGGSVGELFF
>TRBJ2-4|-|TRBV11-2|-
TGTGCCAGCAGCTTAAGGCAGGGTCTAGCCAAAAACATTCAGTACTTC
CASSLRQGLAKNIQYF
>TRBJ1-6|-|TRBV7-8|-
TGTGCCAGCAGCTTATTCGTAGGGGGACAAAATAATTCACCCCTCCACTTT
CASSLFVGGQNNSPLHF
>TRBJ2-5|-|TRBV27|-
TGTGCCAGCAGCGGACTTTCCCAGGGGATAGGAGAGACCCAGTACTTC
CASSGLSQGIGETQYF
>TRBJ2-1|TRBD1|TRBV6-5|-
TGTGCCAGCAGCCTTGGACAGGGATTTTACAATGAGCAGTTCTTC
CASSLGQGFYNEQFF
>TRBJ2-5|-|TRBV7-2|-
TGTGCCAGCAGCTTAAGGGACATCGGTCGGACCCAGTACTTC
CASSLRDIGRTQYF
>TRBJ2-3|TRBD1|TRBV11-2|-
TGTGCCAGCAGCATAACAGGGGCCCGAACCAGCACAGATACGCAGTATTTT
CASSITGARTSTDTQYF
>TRBJ2-7|TRBD1|TRBV13|-
TGTGCCAGCAGCTTAGGGAACAGGGGAACCTACGAGCAGTACTTC
CASSLGNRGTYEQYF
>TRBJ2-2|TRBD1|TRBV11-3|few
TGTGCCAGCAGCCCGGACAGGGGCAACACCGGGGAGCTGTTTTTT
CASSPDRGNTGELFF
>TRBJ1-3|-|TRBV19|-
TGTGCCAGTTACTCTGGAAACACCATATATTTT
CASYSGNTIYF
>TRBJ2-7|TRBD1|TRBV3-1/TRBV3-2|once
TGTGCCAGCAGCCACGGACAGGCCTACGAGCAGTACTTC
CASSHGQAYEQYF
>TRBJ2-5|-|TRBV28|-
TGTGCCAGCAATCGATTGGCGGGGCAAGAGACCCAGTACTTC
CASNRLAGQETQYF
>TRBJ2-3|-|TRBV2|-
TGTGCCAGCAGTGTTTCGGAGAGTACGCAGTATTTT
CASSVSESTQYF
>TRBJ1-5|-|TRBV6-5|-
TGTGCCAGCAGTTCCGAAGGGGGTTCCGGCCAGCCCCAGCATTTT
CASSSEGGSGQPQHF
>TRBJ2-5|TRBD1|TRBV9|-
TGTGCCAGCAGCGTATCCGGGACAGGGGGCAGAGAGACCCAGTACTTC
CASSVSGTGGRETQYF
>TRBJ1-3|-|TRBV11-3|-
TGTGCCAGCAGCTTTAGAGGAACAGGGCCAAATCTCATCTCTGGAAACACCATATATTTT
CASSFRGTGPNLISGNTIYF
>TRBJ2-3|TRBD2|TRBV10-1|few
TGCGCCAGCAGTCCACACCGAGCGGGGGGGCAGACAGATACGCAGTATTTT
CASSPHRAGGQTDTQYF
>TRBJ1-1|TRBD1|TRBV3-1/TRBV3-2|-
TGTGCCAGCAGCCAAGATACAGGGGGTATGGTTAACACTGAAGCTTTCTTT
CASSQDTGGMVNTEAFF